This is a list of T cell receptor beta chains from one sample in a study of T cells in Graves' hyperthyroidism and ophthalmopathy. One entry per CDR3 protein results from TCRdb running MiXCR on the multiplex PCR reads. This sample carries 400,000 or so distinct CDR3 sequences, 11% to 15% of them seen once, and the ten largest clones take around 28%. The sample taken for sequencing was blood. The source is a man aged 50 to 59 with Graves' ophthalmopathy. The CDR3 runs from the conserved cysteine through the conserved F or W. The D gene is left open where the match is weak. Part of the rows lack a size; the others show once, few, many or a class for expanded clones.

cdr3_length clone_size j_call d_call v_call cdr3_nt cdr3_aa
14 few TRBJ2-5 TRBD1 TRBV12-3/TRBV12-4 TGTGCCAGCAGTTGGGACAGGGGGTTGGAGACCCAGTACTTC CASSWDRGLETQYF
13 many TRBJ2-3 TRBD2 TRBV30 TGTGCCTGGAGTAGCGGGGGGTTCGATACGCAGTATTTT CAWSSGGFDTQYF
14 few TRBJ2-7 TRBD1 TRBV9 TGTGCCAGCAGCGTAGCGGGACAGACCTACGAGCAGTACTTC CASSVAGQTYEQYF
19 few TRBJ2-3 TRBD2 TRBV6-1 TGTGCCAGCACCCAATCAGGGCTCGCTAGCGGGAGGAGCACAGATACGCAGTATTTT CASTQSGLASGRSTDTQYF
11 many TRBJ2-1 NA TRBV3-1 TGTGCCAGCCGTTCCTACAATGAGCAGTTCTTC CASRSYNEQFF
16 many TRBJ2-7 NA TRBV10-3 TGTGCCATCAGTAGGGGAGACAAGACAGCCTCCTACGAGCAGTACTTC CAISRGDKTASYEQYF
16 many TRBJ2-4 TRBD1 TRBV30 TGTGCCTGGAGGGCCGGGACAGGGGGGATGGGTTACATTCAGTACTTC CAWRAGTGGMGYIQYF
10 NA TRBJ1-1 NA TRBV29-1 TGCAGCGGAGGGGACCCTGAAGCTTTCTTT CSGGDPEAFF
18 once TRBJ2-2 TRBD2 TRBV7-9 TGTGCCAGCAGCTTATCGACTAGCGGGAGGACGAACACCGGGGAGCTGTTTTTT CASSLSTSGRTNTGELFF
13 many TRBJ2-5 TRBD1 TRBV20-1 TGCAGTGCGAGGGGACAGGGAATGGAGACCCAGTACTTC CSARGQGMETQYF
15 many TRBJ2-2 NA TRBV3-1 TGTGCCAGCAGCCAAGATAACAGGGTCACCGGGGAGCTGTTTTTT CASSQDNRVTGELFF
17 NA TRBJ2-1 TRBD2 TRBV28 TGTGCCAGCAGTACCCCGGGGCTAGCGGGAAAGTACAATGAGCAGTTCTTC CASSTPGLAGKYNEQFF
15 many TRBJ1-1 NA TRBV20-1 TGCAGTGCTAAACCTCCCGGGACAACGAACACTGAAGCTTTCTTT CSAKPPGTTNTEAFF
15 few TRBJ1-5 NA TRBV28 TGTGCCAGCAGGTTCCCCAGGGCAGGCAATCAGCCCCAGCATTTT CASRFPRAGNQPQHF
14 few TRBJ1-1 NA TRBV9 TGTGCCAGCAGCGTAGGCGGTGGTCGGACTGAAGCTTTCTTT CASSVGGGRTEAFF
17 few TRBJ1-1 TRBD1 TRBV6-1 TGTGCCAGCAGTCGCCAGGGGGCTGGCGGGAAAAACACTGAAGCTTTCTTT CASSRQGAGGKNTEAFF
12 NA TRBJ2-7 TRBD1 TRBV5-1 TGCGCCAGCAGGGCAGGGGGCGGCGAGCAGTACTTC CASRAGGGEQYF
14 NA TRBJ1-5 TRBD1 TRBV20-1 TGCAGTGCCAGGCCAGGGGGAAGCAATCAGCCCCAGCATTTT CSARPGGSNQPQHF
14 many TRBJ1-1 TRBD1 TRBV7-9 TGTGCCAGCAGCTTAAACGGCGGGACAGGTCGGTTTTTCTTT CASSLNGGTGRFFF
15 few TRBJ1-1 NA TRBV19 TGTGCCAGTAGTGTCCGGGACACCGTTTTCTCTGAAGCTTTCTTT CASSVRDTVFSEAFF